Given below is one T cell receptor beta chain in context. Its specificity is unknown. It was CD45RO-negative cells, positively selected for CCR7, that made up naive CD8 cells, with terminally differentiated effector memory CD45RA+ cells excluded. The data were obtained in a study of shared clonotypes between healthy human individuals. General study results and limits: Generally, naive subsets (rather than memory subsets) showed larger estimated richness. Clonotypes that were shared across four donors made up around 5.5% of naive CD4 clonotypes. Sorted-subset sequencing, rarefaction showed, was incomplete despite large depth.

The assay was immunoSEQ multiplex PCR, and TCRdb's table has in-frame clones only and misses some. The table has about 820,000 clones, more than 85% seen once. This receptor was identified in a man younger than 40 in good health. Specimen: naive CD8+ T cells sorted from blood.

In DNA form, the CDR3 reads TGCGCCAGCACCTTACAGGGGGGCCAAGAGACCCAGTACTTC. Protein sequence: CASTLQGGQETQYF. V usage is TRBV5-1 and J usage is TRBJ2-5; 8 nucleotides align to TRBD1. From germline, CDR1 is SGHRS and CDR2 YFSETQ. This CDR3 has 14 residues. V trimming: 6 bases; J trimming: 1 base; junction bases outside the gene matches: 5.